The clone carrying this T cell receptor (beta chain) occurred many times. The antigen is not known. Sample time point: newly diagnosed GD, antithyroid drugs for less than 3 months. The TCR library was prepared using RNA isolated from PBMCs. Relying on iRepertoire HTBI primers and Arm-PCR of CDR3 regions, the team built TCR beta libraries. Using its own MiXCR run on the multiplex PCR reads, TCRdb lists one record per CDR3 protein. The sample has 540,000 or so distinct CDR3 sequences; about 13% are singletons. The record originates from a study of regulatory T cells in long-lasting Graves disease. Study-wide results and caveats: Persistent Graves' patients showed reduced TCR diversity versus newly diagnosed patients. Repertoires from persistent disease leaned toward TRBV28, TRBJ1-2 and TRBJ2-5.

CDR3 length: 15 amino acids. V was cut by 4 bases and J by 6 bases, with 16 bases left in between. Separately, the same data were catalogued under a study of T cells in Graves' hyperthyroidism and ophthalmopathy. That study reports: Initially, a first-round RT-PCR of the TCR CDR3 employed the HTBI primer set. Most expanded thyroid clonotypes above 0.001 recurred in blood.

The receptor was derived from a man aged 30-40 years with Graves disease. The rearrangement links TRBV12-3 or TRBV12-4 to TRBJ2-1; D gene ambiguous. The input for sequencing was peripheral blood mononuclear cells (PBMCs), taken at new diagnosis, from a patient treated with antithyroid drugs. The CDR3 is CASSSLGFRGNEQFF. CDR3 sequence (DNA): TGTGCCAGCAGTTCTCTAGGATTCCGTGGCAATGAGCAGTTCTTC.